This T cell receptor (beta chain) appears in the sequencing data of a study of vaccination and CD4 T cells after COVID-19. Study overall: SARS-CoV-2 had been detected by nasal swab PCR in convalescent patients; several were mild, one severe.

Oncomine TCR Beta short-read sequencing was applied to DNA from cultured CD4+ T cells. From cultured CD4+ T cells, genomic DNA was extracted. One entry per CDR3 protein, called by TCRdb with MiXCR from the PCR reads. The profile shows about 19,000 distinct CDR3 sequences, less than 50% of them singletons. Indicated treatment: roughly 11-day PBMC culture with coronavirus spike peptide pools or control peptides (ViraFEST assay). Cultures used under 2.5 million PBMCs per well, 9 to 10 IU/ml IL-2 and approximately 9.6 ug/ml peptides. This CDR3 contains 15 residues. Germline CDR1 and CDR2: SGHNT and YYREEE (reference sequence). V dropped 0 bases and J dropped 1 base, with 9 bases sitting between them. On this clonotype itself: Its antigen remains unidentified.

The V call is TRBV5-4, the J call TRBJ2-3; maybe TRBD1 (6 bases). Sample: CD4+ T cells from blood, cultured in vitro, taken after SARS-CoV-2 vaccination. The clonotype comes from a human donor who had recovered from COVID-19. CDR3: CASSLGQAGTDTQYF. CDR3 in DNA: TGTGCCAGCAGCTTGGGACAGGCGGGCACAGATACGCAGTATTTT.